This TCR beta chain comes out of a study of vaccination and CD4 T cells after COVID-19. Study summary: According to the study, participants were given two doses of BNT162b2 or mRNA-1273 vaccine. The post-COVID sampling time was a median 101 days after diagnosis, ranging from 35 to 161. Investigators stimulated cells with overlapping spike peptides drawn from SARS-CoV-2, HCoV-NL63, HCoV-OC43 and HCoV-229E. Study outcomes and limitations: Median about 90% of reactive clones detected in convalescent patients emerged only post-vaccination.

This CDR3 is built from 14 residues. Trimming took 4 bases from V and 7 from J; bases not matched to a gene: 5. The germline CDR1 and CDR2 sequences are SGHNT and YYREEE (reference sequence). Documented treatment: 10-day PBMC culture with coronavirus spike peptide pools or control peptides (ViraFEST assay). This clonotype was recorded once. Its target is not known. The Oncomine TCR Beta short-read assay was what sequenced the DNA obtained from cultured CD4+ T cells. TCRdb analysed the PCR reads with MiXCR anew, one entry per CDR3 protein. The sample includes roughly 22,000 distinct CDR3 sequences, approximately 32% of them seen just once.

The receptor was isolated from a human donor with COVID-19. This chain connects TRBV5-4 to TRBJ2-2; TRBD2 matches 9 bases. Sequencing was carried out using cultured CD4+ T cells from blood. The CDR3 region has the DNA TGTGCCAGCAGCCCTAGCGGGGAAATCGGGGAGCTGTTTTTT. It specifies CASSPSGEIGELFF.